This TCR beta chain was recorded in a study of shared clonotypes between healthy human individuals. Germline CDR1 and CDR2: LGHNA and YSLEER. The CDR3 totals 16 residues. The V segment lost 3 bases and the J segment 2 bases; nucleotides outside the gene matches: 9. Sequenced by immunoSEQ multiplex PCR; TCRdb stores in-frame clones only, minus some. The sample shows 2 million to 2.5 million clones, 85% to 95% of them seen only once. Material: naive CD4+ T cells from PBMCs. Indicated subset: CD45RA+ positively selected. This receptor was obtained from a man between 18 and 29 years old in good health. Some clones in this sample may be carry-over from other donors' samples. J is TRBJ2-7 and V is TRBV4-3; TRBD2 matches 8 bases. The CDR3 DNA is TGCGCCAGCAGCCACGGACTAGCCCAAACTACCTACGAGCAGTACTTC. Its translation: CASSHGLAQTTYEQYF.